One sample yielded the 14 T cell receptor beta chains listed below, sequenced in a study of blood T cell repertoires in COVID-19. Libraries were prepared by immunoSEQ multiplex PCR; TCRdb keeps only in-frame clonotypes and omits some of them. The table shows around 68,000 clones, with approximately 93% occurring only once. Sequences were obtained from peripheral blood. These receptors were collected from a man in his 70s with active COVID-19.

J is TRBJ2-2 and V is TRBV6-5; 7 bases match TRBD1. J gave up 1 base and V 6 bases, and 5 bases lay outside the gene matches. Germline-derived CDR1 and CDR2 are MNHEY and SVGAGI. This CDR3 is 15 amino acids long. As DNA, the CDR3 is TGTGCCAGCAGACCGACAGGGATGAACACCGGGGAGCTGTTTTTT. As protein: CASRPTGMNTGELFF.

This rearrangement joins TRBV18 to TRBJ2-2, with D unresolved. The CDR3 has 15 amino acids. The V gene's germline CDR1 is KGHSH and CDR2 LQKENI. V was cut by 3 bases and J by 5 bases, with 13 bases left in between. CDR3 sequence (DNA): TGTGCCAGCTCACCCGTCCAGTCTAGGACCGGGGAGCTGTTTTTT. It specifies CASSPVQSRTGELFF.

A word on this clone: The sample contains more than one DNA sequence encoding this CDR3. The chain recombines TRBV11-3 with TRBJ2-5, with D hard to call. CDR1 is SGHNT and CDR2 is YENEEA in the germline V gene. Trimming left V 3 bases short and J 3 bases short, with 2 bases between. The CDR3 length is 11 residues. The CDR3 region has the DNA TGTGCCAGCAGCTTTAAAGAGACCCAGTACTTC. Encoded protein: CASSFKETQYF. Together with reference TRBV11-3 and TRBJ2-5, the CDR3 gives the full variable domain: EAGVVQSPRYKIIEKKQPVAFWCNPISGHNTLYWYLQNLGQGPELLIRYENEEAVDDSQLPKDRFSAERLKGVDSTLKIQPAELGDSAVYLCASSFKETQYFGPGTRLLVL.

The V call is TRBV12-3 or TRBV12-4, the J call TRBJ2-5, with TRBD1 matching over 7 bases. CDR3 length: 13 residues. V lost 1 base and J lost 4; bases outside the gene matches: 0. This CDR3 reads CASSLGTGETQYF. The CDR3 nucleotides are TGTGCCAGCAGTTTAGGGACAGGAGAGACCCAGTACTTC.

This chain joins TRBV5-5 and TRBJ2-7; maybe TRBD2 (5 bases). Germline V gene sequence: CDR1 SGHKS, CDR2 YYEKEE (reference sequence). V lost 4 bases and J 2 bases, leaving 10 bases between the germline ends. The CDR3 sequence is 13 residues long. This chain's CDR3 is CASSTLEAYEQYV. CDR3 DNA sequence: TGTGCCAGCAGCACACTAGAAGCCTACGAGCAGTACGTC.

The V gene is TRBV5-6, the J gene TRBJ2-1; D possibly corresponds to TRBD2 (7 bases). The CDR3 is made up of 16 amino acids. Germline lookup yields CDR1 SGHDT and CDR2 YYEEEE. V gave up 4 bases and J gave up 2 bases, with 16 bases separating them. CDR3 sequence (DNA): TGTGCCAGCAGCCCGCGGCGGGGGCCCACCTACAATGAGCAGTTCTTC. Its translation is CASSPRRGPTYNEQFF.

The chain carries TRBV29-1 and TRBJ2-1, with D possibly being TRBD1 (6 bases). Germline V gene sequence: CDR1 SQVTM, CDR2 ANQGSEA. The CDR3 contains 14 residues. CDR3 loop: CSVGRQGLNNEQFF. DNA of the CDR3: TGCAGTGTCGGGCGGCAGGGGTTAAACAATGAGCAGTTCTTC.

The V and J genes are TRBV5-4 and TRBJ1-4; 7 nucleotides agree with TRBD1. V trimming: 4 bases; J trimming: 8 bases; junction bases outside the gene matches: 8. CDR1 is SGHNT, CDR2 YYREEE, per germline (reference sequence). CDR3 size: 14 residues. Written as DNA, the CDR3 is TGTGCCAGCAGCGAACAGGGGCCCAACGAAAAACTGTTTTTT. Protein: CASSEQGPNEKLFF.

CDR3 sequence (DNA): TGTGCCAGCAGTTTATCGGGGAGGGAGCCAGATACGCAGTATTTT. Its translation: CASSLSGREPDTQYF. The rearrangement uses TRBV27 and TRBJ2-3; 7 nucleotides match TRBD2. This CDR3 is built from 15 residues. Trimming removed 0 bases from V and 4 bases from J; junction bases left unmatched: 4. Germline assignment: CDR1 MNHEY and CDR2 SMNVEV (reference sequence).

The J gene is TRBJ2-1, the V gene TRBV5-1, with D possibly matching TRBD1 (6 bases). This CDR3 spans 16 amino acids. CDR1 and CDR2 from the germline V gene are SGHRS and YFSETQ. V lost 0 bases, J lost 4 bases, and 14 bases lay in between. CDR3 sequence (DNA): TGCGCCAGCAGCTTGGGACTATGGGGGCAGTACAATGAGCAGTTCTTC. Its protein is CASSLGLWGQYNEQFF.

This chain joins TRBV29-1 and TRBJ2-5; D is undetermined. This CDR3 is built from 13 residues. CDR1 is SQVTM, CDR2 ANQGSEA, per germline. V lost 7 bases and J 0 bases, leaving 12 bases between the germline ends. DNA for the CDR3: TGCAGCGATAGAGCGCGGAACCAAGAGACCCAGTACTTC. Protein: CSDRARNQETQYF.

This chain links TRBV6-2 or TRBV6-3 with TRBJ2-1; D is possibly TRBD1 (5 bases). Germline CDR1 reads MNHEY; CDR2 reads SVGEGT. The CDR3 runs to 15 residues. V lost 2 bases, J lost 1 base, and 9 bases lay in between. The CDR3 sequence is CASSYKGISYNEQFF. Written as DNA, the CDR3 is TGTGCCAGCAGTTACAAGGGGATTTCCTACAATGAGCAGTTCTTC.

This clone showed up just once. The V call is TRBV18, the J call TRBJ2-3; maybe TRBD1 (6 bases). The germline V gene encodes CDR1 KGHSH and CDR2 LQKENI. Trimming shortened V by 3 bases and J by 4 bases, and 11 bases separated the two germline ends. This CDR3 is built from 14 residues. The CDR3 nucleotides read TGTGCCAGCTCACCCCAGGACAGCCCAGATACGCAGTATTTT. Translation: CASSPQDSPDTQYF.

The gene calls are TRBV6-5 and TRBJ1-2; 8 nucleotides line up with TRBD1. The germline CDR1 and CDR2 sequences are MNHEY and SVGAGI. Unmatched junction bases numbered 1, after V lost 5 bases and J lost 2 bases. This CDR3 is 13 amino acids long. The CDR3, as DNA: TGTGCCAGCAGTCGACAGGGGAACTATGGCTACACCTTC. It yields the protein CASSRQGNYGYTF.